The present T cell receptor beta chain was sequenced within a study of blood T cell repertoires in COVID-19. Study details: Material from acute and convalescent COVID-19 was sourced from the United States, Italy and Spain. PBMCs, B-cell-depleted T cells, or T cells were the source of the cDNA or gDNA that made up the material.

CDR1 is MNHEY and CDR2 is SVGAGI in the germline V gene. This CDR3 has 15 amino acids. The V segment lost 6 bases and the J segment 2 bases; nucleotides outside the gene matches: 6. The authors' processing: Nucleated cell number was recorded as an estimate derived from reference gene primer amplification. The data were produced by immunoSEQ multiplex PCR, yet TCRdb's version contains in-frame clones alone and is incomplete. The DNA gave D and trimming, while V, J and clone size come from that table. The repertoire holds approximately 160,000 clones, with about 80% as singletons. The source is a man between 60 and 75 years old with acute or convalescent COVID-19. The V gene is TRBV6-5, the J gene TRBJ1-3; 8 bases are a match to TRBD1. What was sequenced was peripheral blood. Here the CDR3 reads CASSIQGAPGNTIYF. The CDR3 region has the DNA TGTGCCAGCAGCATCCAGGGGGCCCCTGGAAACACCATATATTTT.